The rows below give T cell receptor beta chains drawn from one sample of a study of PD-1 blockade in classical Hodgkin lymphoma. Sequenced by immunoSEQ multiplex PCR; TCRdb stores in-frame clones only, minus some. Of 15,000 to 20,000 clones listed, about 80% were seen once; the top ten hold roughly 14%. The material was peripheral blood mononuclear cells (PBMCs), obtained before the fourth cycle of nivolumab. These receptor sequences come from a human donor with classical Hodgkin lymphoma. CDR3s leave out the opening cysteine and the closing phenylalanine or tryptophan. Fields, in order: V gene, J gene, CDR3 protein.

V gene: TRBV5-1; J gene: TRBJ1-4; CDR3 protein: ASRVPQGGTNEKLF
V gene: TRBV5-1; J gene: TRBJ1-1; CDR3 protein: ASSLEYSNTEAF
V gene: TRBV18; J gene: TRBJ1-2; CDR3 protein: ASSPQGRYGYT
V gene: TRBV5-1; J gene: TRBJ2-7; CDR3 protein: ASSLAGASYEQY
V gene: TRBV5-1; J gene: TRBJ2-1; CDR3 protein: ASSRAGSTYNEQF
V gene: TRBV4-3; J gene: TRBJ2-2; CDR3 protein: ASSQDPANTGELF
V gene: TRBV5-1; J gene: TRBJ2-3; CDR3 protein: ASSGGGLWDTQY
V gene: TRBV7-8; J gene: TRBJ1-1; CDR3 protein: ASSFAGTLNTEAF
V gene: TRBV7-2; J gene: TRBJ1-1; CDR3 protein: ASSLGWARGPNTEAF
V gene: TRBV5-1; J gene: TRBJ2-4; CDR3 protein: ASSLGQLAKNIQY
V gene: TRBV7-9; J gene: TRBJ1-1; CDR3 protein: ASSPDLNTEAF
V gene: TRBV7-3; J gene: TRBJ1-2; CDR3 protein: ASSPEGFYGYT
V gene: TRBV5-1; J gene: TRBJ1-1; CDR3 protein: ASSLAVRQGGTEAF
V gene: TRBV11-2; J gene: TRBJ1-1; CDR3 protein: ASSSHRGDTEAF
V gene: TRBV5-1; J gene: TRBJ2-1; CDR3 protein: ASSLGQGNEQF
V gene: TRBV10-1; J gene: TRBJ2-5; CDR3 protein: ASSAIPGRDTRQETQY
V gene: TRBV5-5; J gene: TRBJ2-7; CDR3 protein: ASSWSWRGLFYEQY
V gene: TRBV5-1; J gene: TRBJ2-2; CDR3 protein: ASSSGGDTGELF
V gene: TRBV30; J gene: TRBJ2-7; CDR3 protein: AWSLSSGPYEQY
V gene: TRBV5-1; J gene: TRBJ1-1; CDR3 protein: ASSLYGGNTEAF
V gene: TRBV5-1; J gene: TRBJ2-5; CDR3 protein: ASSLPNGVQETQY
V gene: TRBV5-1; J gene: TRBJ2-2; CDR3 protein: ASSLWGADTGELF
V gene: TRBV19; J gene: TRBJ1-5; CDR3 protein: ASSIIRFGNQPQH
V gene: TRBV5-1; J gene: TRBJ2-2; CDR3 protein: ASSQTGANTGELF
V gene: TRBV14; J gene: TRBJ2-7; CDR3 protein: ASSQVSREGQY
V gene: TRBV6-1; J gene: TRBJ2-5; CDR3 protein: ASSPRQGQETQY
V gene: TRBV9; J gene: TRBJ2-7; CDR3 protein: ASSVGVGSHEQY
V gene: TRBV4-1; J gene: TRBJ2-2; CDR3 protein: ASSQDAGMTAGELF
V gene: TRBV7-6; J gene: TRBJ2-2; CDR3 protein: ASSLSPGGPRATGELF
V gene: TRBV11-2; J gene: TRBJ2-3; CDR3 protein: ASSLGAATPQY
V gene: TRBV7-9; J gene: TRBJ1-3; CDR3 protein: ASSLEQGLGNTIY
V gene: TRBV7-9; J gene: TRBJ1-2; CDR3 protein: ASSLDIRGYT
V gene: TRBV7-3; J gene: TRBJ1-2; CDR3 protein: ASSPSVLVGPNYGYT
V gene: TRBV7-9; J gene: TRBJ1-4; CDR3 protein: ASSLTGGVGEKLF
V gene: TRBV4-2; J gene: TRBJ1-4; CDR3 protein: ASSQDQAGGVGEKLF
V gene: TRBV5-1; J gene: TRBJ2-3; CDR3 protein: ASSFSGAGPTDTQY
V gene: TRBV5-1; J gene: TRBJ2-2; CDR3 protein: ASSLTGQGNTGELF
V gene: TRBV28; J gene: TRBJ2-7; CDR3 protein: ASSGPLSSYEQY
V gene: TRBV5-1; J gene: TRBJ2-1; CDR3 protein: ASMTSGGSYNEQF
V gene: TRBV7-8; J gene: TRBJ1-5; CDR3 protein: ASSFSGIPSNQPQH